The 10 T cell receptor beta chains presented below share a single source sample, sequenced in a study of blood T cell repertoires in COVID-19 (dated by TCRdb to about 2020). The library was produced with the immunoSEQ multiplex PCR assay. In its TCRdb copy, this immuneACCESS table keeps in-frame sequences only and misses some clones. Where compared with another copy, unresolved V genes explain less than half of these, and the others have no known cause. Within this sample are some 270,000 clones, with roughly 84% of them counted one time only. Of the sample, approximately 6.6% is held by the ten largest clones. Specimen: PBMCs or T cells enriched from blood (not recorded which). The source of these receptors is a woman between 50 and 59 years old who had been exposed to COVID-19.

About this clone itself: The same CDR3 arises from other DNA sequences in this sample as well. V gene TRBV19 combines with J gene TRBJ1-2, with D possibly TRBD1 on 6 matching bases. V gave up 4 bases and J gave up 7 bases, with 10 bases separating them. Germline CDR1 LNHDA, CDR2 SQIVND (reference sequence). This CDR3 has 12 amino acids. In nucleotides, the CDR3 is TGTGCCAGTAGTACCTTACAGGGTGGCTACACCTTC. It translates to CASSTLQGGYTF.

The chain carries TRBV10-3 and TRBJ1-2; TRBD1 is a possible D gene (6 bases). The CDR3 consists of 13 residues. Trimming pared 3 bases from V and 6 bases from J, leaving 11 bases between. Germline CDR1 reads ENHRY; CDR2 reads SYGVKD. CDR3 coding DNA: TGTGCCATCAGTGAACAGGGAAGGAATGGCTACACCTTC. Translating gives CAISEQGRNGYTF.

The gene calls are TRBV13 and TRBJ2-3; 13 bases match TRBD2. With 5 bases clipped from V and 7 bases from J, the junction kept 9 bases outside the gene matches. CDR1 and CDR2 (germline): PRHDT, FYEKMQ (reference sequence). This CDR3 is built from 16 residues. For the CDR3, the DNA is TGTGCCAGCAGCCCGGGACTAGCGGGATATAGGCATACGCAGTATTTT. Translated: CASSPGLAGYRHTQYF.

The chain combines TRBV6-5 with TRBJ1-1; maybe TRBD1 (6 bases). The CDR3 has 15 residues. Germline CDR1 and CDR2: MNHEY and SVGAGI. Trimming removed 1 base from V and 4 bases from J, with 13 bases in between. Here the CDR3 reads CASSYFPGQLTEAFF. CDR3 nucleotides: TGTGCCAGCAGTTACTTCCCTGGACAGCTCACTGAAGCTTTCTTT.

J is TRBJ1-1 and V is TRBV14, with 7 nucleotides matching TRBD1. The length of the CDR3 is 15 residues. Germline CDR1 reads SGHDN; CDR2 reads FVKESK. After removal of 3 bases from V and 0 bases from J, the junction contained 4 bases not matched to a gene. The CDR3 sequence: CASSHTGALNTEAFF. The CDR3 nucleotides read TGTGCCAGCAGCCATACAGGGGCCCTGAACACTGAAGCTTTCTTT. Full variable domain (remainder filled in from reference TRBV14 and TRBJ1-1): EAGVTQFPSHSVIEKGQTVTLRCDPISGHDNLYWYRRVMGKEIKFLLHFVKESKQDESGMPNNRFLAERTGGTYSTLKVQPAELEDSGVYFCASSHTGALNTEAFFGQGTRLTVV.

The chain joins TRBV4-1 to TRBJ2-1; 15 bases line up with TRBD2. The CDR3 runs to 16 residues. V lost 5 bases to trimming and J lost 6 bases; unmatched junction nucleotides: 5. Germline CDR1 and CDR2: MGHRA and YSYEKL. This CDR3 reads CASSLGLAGGGNEQFF. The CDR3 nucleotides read TGCGCCAGCAGCTTGGGACTAGCGGGGGGCGGCAATGAGCAGTTCTTC.

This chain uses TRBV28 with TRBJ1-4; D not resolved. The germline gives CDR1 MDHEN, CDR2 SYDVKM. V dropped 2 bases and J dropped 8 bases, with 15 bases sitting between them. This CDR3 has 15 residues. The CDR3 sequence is CASSLPNIPPEKLFF. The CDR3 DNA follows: TGTGCCAGCAGTTTACCCAACATCCCCCCAGAAAAACTGTTTTTT.

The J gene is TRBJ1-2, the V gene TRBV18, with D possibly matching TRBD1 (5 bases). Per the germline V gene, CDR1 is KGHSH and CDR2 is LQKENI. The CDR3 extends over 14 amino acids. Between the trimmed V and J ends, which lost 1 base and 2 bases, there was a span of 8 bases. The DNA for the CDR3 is TGTGCCAGCTCACCACAGGGGCAGAACTATGGCTACACCTTC. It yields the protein CASSPQGQNYGYTF.

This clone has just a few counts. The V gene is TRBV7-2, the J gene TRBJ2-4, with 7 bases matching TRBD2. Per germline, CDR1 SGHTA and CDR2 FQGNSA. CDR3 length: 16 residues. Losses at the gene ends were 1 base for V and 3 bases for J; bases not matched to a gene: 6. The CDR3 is CASSLEGRGFKNIQYF. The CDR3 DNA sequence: TGTGCCAGCAGCTTAGAAGGGCGGGGGTTCAAAAACATTCAGTACTTC.

CDR3 loop: CASSQRDRAEAFF. For the CDR3, the DNA is TGTGCCAGCAGTCAACGCGACAGGGCTGAAGCTTTCTTT. The V and J genes are TRBV6-5 and TRBJ1-1, with 7 bases matching TRBD1. With V trimmed by 5 bases and J by 6 bases, 6 bases remained unmatched. The germline CDR1 and CDR2 sequences are MNHEY and SVGAGI. The CDR3 runs to 13 residues.